The source of this T cell receptor (beta chain) is a study of cytomegalovirus exposure and HLA in healthy donors (dated by TCRdb to 2016 to 2017). Looking at the study overall: A later analysis indicated that the roughly 130 validation repertoires were generated on the platform also employed for the 670 or so repertoires of the first cohort. High-throughput TCR immunosequencing, statistical association of individual TCRs with disease status, and machine learning were combined to predict cytomegalovirus infection status. A separate validation cohort of 90 to 150 different subjects was used in addition to the roughly 670-subject first cohort. The study aimed to test whether cataloging public T cell receptors could reveal signatures of past pathogen exposure.

The library was made by the immunoSEQ multiplex PCR assay. Processing in the source paper ran as follows. To diagnose cytomegalovirus status from the catalog of TCR beta chain sequences, a statistical classification framework was built. Here the immuneACCESS table is served through TCRdb, limited to in-frame sequences with V and J called. Missing clones are a known gap in these copies; in checked studies unresolved V genes cover under half, and the rest lacks a known reason. V and J calls plus clone size are reproduced from that table; the DNA served to infer D and trimming. This sample gives about 330,000 clones in total; roughly 90% of them show up just once. The ten biggest clones cover 0.7% to 0.85% of the sample. Separate from the roughly 700-subject first cohort, the validation cohort of 120 subjects was the group to which the donors belonged. Reading the germline V gene gives CDR1 SGHRS and CDR2 YFSETQ. Measured from the cysteine to the phenylalanine, the CDR3 is 15 residues long. CDR3 DNA only is kept here, 45 bases in frame from base 1. Compared with germline, V lacks 2 bases and J lacks 3 bases; bases without a gene match: 6.

General study outcomes and caveats: A total of roughly 160 TCR beta chains were listed by the study as associated with cytomegalovirus. A later analysis had no HLA typing for the validation cohort, so co-occurrence there was scored across all 120 repertoires. In a later analysis, TCRs clustered in the first cohort were found to also tend to co-occur in the roughly 110 validation repertoires, with 94% of cluster scores above 0. In both the original and validation cohorts, the classifier was reported to diagnose cytomegalovirus status with high specificity and sensitivity. According to the authors, the approach could potentially be generalized to other disease states and immunological phenotypes. A few of the identified cytomegalovirus-associated TCR beta chains were confirmed in vitro to be specific for cytomegalovirus antigens. Across donors, most TCR sequences were observed very rarely, whereas some public TCRs were present in many individuals.

With regard to this clone: Its antigen remains undetermined. There are no base qualities to consult, and no much larger clone falls within one base.

The sequencing input was PBMCs. The rearrangement combines TRBV5-1 with TRBJ2-5; 8 middle bases align to TRBD2. The source is a woman under 30 in good health and CMV-seronegative. The nucleotide sequence reads as follows: TGCGCCAGCAGCTTAGCGGGGGTTTCGGAAGAGACCCAGTACTTC. Its translation is CASSLAGVSEETQYF.